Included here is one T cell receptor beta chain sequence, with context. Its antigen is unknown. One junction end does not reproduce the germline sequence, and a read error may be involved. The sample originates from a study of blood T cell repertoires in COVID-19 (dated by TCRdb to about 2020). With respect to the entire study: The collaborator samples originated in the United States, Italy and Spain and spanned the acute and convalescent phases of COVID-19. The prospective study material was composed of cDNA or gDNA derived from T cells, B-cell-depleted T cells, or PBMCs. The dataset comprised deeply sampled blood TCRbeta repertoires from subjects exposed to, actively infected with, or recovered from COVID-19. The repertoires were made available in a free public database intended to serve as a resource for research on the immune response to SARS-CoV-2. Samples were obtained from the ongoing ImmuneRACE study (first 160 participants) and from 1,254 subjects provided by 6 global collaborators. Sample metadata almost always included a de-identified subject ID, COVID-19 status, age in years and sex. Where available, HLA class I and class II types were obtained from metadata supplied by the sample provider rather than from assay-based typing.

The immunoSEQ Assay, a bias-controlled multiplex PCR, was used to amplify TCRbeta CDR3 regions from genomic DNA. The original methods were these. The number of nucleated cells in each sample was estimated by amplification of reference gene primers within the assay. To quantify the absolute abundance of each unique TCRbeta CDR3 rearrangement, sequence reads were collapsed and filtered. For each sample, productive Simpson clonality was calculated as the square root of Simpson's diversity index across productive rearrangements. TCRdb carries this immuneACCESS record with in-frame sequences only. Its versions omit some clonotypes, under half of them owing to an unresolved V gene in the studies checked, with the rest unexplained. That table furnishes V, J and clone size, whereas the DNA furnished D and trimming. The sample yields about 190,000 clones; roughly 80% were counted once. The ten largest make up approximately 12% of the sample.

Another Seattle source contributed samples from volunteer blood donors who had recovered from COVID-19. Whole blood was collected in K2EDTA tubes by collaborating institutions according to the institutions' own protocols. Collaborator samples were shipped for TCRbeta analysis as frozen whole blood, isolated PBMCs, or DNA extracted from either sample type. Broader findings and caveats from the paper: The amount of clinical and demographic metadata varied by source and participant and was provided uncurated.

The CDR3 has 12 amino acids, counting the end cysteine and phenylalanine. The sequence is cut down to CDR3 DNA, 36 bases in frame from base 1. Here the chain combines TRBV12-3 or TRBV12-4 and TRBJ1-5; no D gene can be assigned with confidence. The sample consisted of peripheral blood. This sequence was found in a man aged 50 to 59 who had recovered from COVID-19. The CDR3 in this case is CASSLGTQAQHF. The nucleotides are TGTGCCAGCAGTTTGGGTACTCAGGCCCAGCATTTT.